This T cell receptor beta chain was captured by sequencing in a study of blood T cell repertoires in COVID-19. The overall study: From T cells, B-cell-depleted T cells, or PBMCs came the material, which was cDNA or gDNA.

In the authors' workflow: Nucleated cell counts were estimated from reference gene primer amplification. The assay was immunoSEQ multiplex PCR, and TCRdb's table has in-frame clones only and misses some. V, J and clone size are taken as reported in that table, and D and trimming were inferred from the DNA itself. Of 150,000 to 200,000 clones in the sample, about 92% are singletons; the top ten hold roughly 2%. In germline, CDR1 is MNHEY, CDR2 SVGEGT. The J segment lost 7 bases and the V segment lost 1 base, leaving 10 bases of the junction unmatched. The CDR3 is made up of 16 amino acids. The chain is built from TRBV6-2 or TRBV6-3 and TRBJ2-7, with 10 bases identical to TRBD1. The source material was peripheral blood. This clonotype was sampled from a woman aged 55-70 years with COVID-19, enrolled during active disease. CDR3 residues: CASSYFLGQGVWEQYF. DNA of the CDR3: TGTGCCAGCAGTTACTTCCTAGGACAGGGGGTCTGGGAGCAGTACTTC.